The 9 T cell receptor beta chains presented below share a single source sample, sequenced in a study of T-cell reconstitution after alpha-beta-depleted transplantation in children. It was with unique molecular identifiers that the TCRbeta library was prepared. TCRdb reprocessed the PCR reads with MiXCR, giving one entry per CDR3 protein. This table holds approximately 230,000 distinct CDR3 sequences, under 30% found once. The sample was PBMCs, mostly from graft donor cells, taken 360 days after TCRalphabeta/CD19-depleted stem cell transplant. The receptor set was obtained from a female patient younger than 10 who had a stem cell transplant for congenital amegakaryocytic thrombocytopenia, so the T cells may come from the graft donor.

This clonotype has at least ten counts. The chain carries TRBV12-3 or TRBV12-4 and TRBJ2-7; TRBD2 agrees at 11 bases. V gave up 1 base and J gave up 7 bases; unmatched junction bases: 9. This CDR3 is built from 16 residues. CDR3 protein: CASSLGILAGAGEQYF. CDR3 coding DNA: TGTGCCAGCAGTTTAGGGATACTAGCGGGAGCGGGGGAGCAGTACTTC.

This clonotype was recorded many times. V is TRBV12-3 or TRBV12-4 and J is TRBJ2-1, with D perhaps TRBD2 (6 bases). Trimming removed 6 bases from V and 4 bases from J, with 10 bases in between. This CDR3 has 13 residues. In DNA, the CDR3 is TGTGCCAGCAGCCCCGGACTATACAATGAGCAGTTCTTC. It yields the protein CASSPGLYNEQFF.

This clonotype was seen only a few times. V gene TRBV19 combines with J gene TRBJ2-1; 8 nucleotides agree with TRBD2. Germline CDR1 is LNHDA and CDR2 is SQIVND (reference sequence). After removal of 6 bases from V and 4 bases from J, the junction contained 8 bases not matched to a gene. CDR3 size: 15 residues. CDR3 amino acids: CASSPAGVRYNEQFF. The CDR3 nucleotides read TGTGCCAGTAGCCCAGCGGGAGTGCGTTACAATGAGCAGTTCTTC. Supplemented by reference TRBV19 and TRBJ2-1, the full variable domain reads DGGITQSPKYLFRKEGQNVTLSCEQNLNHDAMYWYRQDPGQGLRLIYYSQIVNDFQKGDIAEGYSVSREKKESFPLTVTSAQKNPTAFYLCASSPAGVRYNEQFFGPGTRLTVL.

This clonotype was seen a few times. The V gene is TRBV12-3 or TRBV12-4, the J gene TRBJ2-1, with D uncertain. V lost 6 bases and J lost 11, with 14 bases in between. CDR3 length equals 12 residues. This CDR3 reads CASSPASVQQFF. The CDR3 DNA reads as TGTGCCAGCAGCCCAGCCAGCGTGCAGCAGTTCTTC.

This clonotype showed up just a few times. The gene calls are TRBV7-8 and TRBJ2-2, with 11 bases lining up with TRBD2. With V trimmed by 5 bases and J by 4 bases, 12 bases remained unmatched. Germline V gene lookup returns CDR1 SGHVS and CDR2 FQNEAQ. The CDR3 totals 18 residues. CDR3 residues: CASSPDLSGGAGTGELFF. For the CDR3, the DNA is TGTGCCAGCAGCCCGGATCTTAGCGGGGGGGCCGGCACCGGGGAGCTGTTTTTT.

CDR3 sequence (DNA): TGTGCCATCAGTGATGGACTAGCGGGGGGCGGAGGAGAGACCCAGTACTTC. It encodes CAISDGLAGGGGETQYF. The chain employs TRBV10-3 and TRBJ2-5, with 14 bases aligning to TRBD2. J lost 4 bases, V lost 3 bases, and 7 bases had no gene match. CDR1 and CDR2 from the germline V gene are ENHRY and SYGVKD. The length of the CDR3 is 17 residues.

The chain joins TRBV12-3 or TRBV12-4 to TRBJ2-1; D possibly corresponds to TRBD1 (5 bases). Trimming left V 3 bases short and J 6 bases short, with 15 bases between. The CDR3 runs 15 residues. Written as DNA, the CDR3 is TGTGCCAGCAGTTTCATAAGAGCAGGGTTCAATGAGCAGTTCTTC. Translation: CASSFIRAGFNEQFF.

The J gene is TRBJ2-3, the V gene TRBV4-3; D remains ambiguous. V was cut by 0 bases and J by 9 bases, with 13 bases left in between. The CDR3 length is 14 residues. Germline V gene lookup returns CDR1 LGHNA and CDR2 YSLEER. The CDR3 DNA sequence: TGCGCCAGCAGCCAAGATCGATCCCGTGGAACGCAGTATTTT. Amino acid sequence: CASSQDRSRGTQYF.

The rearrangement joins TRBV27 to TRBJ1-5, with TRBD1 matching 7 bases. V was clipped by 5 bases and J by 3 bases; unmatched bases: 4. Germline V CDR1 and CDR2: MNHEY, SMNVEV (reference sequence). The CDR3 loop spans 14 amino acids. As DNA, the CDR3 is TGTGCCAGCAGTCAGGGGGTAGTCAATCAGCCCCAGCATTTT. Translation gives CASSQGVVNQPQHF.